This TCR beta chain was sequenced in a study of tissue T cells after allogeneic stem cell transplantation. The study, taken as a whole, reports: Tissue-detected TCR repertoire was only partly captured by blood and spleen T cells. Anatomically similar tissues had similar TCR repertoires within each patient.

The time point denotes: mouse harvest day 14 after allogeneic transplant. Each mouse received 10^7 T-cell-depleted marrow cells plus 10^6 splenic CD5+ T cells by tail vein. On this clone: What it binds is unknown. Mouse gene names and germline throughout. The sequenced fragment ends 1 residue before the CDR3 boundary, so the rest is inferred from the germline J gene.

Per germline, CDR1 SGHSN and CDR2 HYEKVE. This CDR3 is 14 amino acids long. Trimming removed 3 bases from V and 1 base from J; junction bases left unmatched: 1. Sequencing was performed with immunoSEQ multiplex PCR; in TCRdb, only in-frame clones are kept and a portion is missing. The sample includes more than 4,500 clones, 45% of them seen just once. The chain couples TRBV12-1 to TRBJ1-4; TRBD1 agrees at 7 bases. This clonotype was obtained from a female BALB/c mouse given C57BL/6 T cells with graft-versus-host disease after an allogeneic hematopoietic cell transplant. The sequenced sample consisted of gut tissue. Incomplete CDR3 DNA: TGTGCCAGCTCTTCAGGGGGTTCCAACGAAAGATTATTT. Residues: CASSSGGSNERLF. From start to end, the CDR3 is CASSSGGSNERLFF.